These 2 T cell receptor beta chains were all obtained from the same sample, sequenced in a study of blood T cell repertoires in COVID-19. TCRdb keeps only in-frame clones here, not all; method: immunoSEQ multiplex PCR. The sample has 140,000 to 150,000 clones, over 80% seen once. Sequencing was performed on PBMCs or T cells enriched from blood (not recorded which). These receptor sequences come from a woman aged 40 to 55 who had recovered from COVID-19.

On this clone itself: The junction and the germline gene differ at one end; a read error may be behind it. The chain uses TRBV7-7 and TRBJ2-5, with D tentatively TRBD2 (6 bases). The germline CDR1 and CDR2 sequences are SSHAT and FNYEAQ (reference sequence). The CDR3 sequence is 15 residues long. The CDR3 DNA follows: TGTGCTAGCAGCTTAAAGGGACTTCCATTAGAGACCCAGTACTTC. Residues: CASSLKGLPLETQYF.

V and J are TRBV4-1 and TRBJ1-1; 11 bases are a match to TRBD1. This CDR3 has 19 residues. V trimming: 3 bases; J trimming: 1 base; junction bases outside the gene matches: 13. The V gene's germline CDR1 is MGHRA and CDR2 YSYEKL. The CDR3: CASSQGGGTGGLWNTEAFF. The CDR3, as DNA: TGCGCCAGCAGCCAGGGAGGAGGGACAGGGGGACTATGGAACACTGAAGCTTTCTTT.